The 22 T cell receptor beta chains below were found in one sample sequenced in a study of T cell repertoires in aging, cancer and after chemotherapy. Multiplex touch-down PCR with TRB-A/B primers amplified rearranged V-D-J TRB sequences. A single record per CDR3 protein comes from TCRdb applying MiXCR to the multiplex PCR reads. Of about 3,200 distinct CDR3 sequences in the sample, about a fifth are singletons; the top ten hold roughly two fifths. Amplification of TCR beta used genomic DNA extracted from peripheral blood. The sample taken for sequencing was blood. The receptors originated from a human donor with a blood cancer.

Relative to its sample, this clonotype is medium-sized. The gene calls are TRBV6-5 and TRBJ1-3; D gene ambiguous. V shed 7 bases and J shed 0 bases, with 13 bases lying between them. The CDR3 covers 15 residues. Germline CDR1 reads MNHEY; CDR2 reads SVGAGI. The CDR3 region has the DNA TGTGCCAGCATCGGTACGCGGGGCTCTGGAAACACCATATATTTT. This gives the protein CASIGTRGSGNTIYF.

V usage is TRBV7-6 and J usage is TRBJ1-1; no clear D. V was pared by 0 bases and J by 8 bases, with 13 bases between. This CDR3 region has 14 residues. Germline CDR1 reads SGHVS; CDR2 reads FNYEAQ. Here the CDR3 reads CASSLAHRRSEAFF. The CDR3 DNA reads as TGTGCCAGCAGCTTAGCGCACCGCAGATCCGAAGCTTTCTTT.

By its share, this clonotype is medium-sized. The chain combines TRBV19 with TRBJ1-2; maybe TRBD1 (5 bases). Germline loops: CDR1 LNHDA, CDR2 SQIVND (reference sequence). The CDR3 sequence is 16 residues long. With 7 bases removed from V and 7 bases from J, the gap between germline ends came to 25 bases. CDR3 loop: CASTPRAARIESGYTF. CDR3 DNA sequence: TGTGCCAGTACCCCCAGGGCGGCGAGGATTGAAAGTGGCTACACCTTC.

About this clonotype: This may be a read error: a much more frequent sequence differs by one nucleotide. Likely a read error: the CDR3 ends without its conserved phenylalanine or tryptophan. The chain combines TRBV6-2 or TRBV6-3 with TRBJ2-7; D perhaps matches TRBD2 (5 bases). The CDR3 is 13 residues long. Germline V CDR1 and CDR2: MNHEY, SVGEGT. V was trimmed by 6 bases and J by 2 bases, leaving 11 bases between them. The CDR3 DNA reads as TGTGCCAGCAGCTTTAGCGCTCCCTACGAGCAGTACTTA. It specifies CASSFSAPYEQYL.

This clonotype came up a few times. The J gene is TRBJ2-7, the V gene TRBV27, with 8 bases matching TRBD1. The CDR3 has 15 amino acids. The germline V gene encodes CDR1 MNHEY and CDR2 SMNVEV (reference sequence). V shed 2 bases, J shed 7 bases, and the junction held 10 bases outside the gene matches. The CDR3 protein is CASSLPDRGSREQYF. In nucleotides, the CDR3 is TGTGCCAGCAGTTTACCAGACAGGGGATCGCGGGAGCAGTACTTC.

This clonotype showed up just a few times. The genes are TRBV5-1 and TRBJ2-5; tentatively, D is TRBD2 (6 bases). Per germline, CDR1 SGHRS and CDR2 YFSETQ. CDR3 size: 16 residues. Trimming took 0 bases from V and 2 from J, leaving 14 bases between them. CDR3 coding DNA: TGCGCCAGCAGCTTGGGGCGCGGGGTAGCGCAAGAGACCCAGTACTTC. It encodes CASSLGRGVAQETQYF.

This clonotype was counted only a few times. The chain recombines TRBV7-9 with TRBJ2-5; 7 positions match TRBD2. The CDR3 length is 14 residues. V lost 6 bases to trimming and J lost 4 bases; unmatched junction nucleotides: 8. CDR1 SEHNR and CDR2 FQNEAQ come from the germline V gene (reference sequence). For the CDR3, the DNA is TGTGCCAGCAGACGAGCGGGGCGGGGAGAGACCCAGTACTTC. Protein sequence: CASRRAGRGETQYF.

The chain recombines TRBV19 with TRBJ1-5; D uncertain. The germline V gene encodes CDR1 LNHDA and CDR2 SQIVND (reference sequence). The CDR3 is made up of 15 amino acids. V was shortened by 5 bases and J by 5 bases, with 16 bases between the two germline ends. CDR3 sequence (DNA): TGTGCCAGTAGTCCTTACACAGAAACCCATCAGCCCCAGCATTTT. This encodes CASSPYTETHQPQHF.

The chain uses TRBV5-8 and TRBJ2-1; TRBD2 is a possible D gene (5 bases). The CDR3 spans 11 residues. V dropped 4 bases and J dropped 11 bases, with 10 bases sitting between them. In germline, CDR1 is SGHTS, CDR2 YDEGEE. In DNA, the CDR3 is TGTGCCAGCAGCCCTCGGGGTAAGCAGTTCTTC. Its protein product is CASSPRGKQFF.

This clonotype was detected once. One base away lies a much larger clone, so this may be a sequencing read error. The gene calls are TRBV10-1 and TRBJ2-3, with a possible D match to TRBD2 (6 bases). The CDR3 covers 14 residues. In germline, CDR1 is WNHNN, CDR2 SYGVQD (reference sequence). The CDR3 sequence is CASSKSGVADTQYF. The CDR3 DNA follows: TGCGCCAGCAGTAAGTCGGGGGTGGCGGATACGCAGTATTTT.

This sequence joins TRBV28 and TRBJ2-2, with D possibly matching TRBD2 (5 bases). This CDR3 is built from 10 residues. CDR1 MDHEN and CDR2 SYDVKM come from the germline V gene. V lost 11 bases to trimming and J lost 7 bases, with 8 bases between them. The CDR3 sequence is CAARDGELFF. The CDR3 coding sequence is TGTGCCGCCCGGGACGGGGAGCTGTTTTTT.

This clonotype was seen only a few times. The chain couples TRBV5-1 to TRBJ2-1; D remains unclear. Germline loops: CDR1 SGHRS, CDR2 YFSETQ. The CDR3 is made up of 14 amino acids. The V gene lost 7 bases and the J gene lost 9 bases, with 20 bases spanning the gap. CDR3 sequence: CASGDSLGFGEQFF. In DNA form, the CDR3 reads TGCGCCAGCGGGGATTCGCTAGGTTTTGGTGAGCAGTTCTTC.

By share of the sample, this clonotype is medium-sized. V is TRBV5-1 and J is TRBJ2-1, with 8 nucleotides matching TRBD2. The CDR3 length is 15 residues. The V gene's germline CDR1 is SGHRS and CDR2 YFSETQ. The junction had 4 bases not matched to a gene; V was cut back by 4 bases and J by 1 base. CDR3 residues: CASSVSGGSYNEQFF. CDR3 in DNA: TGCGCCAGCAGCGTAAGCGGGGGATCCTACAATGAGCAGTTCTTC.

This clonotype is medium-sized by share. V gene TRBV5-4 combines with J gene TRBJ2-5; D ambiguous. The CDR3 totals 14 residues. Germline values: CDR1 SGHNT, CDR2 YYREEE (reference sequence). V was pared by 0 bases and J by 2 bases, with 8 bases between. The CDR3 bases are TGTGCCAGCAGCTTGGGACGGAATCAAGAGACCCAGTACTTC. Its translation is CASSLGRNQETQYF. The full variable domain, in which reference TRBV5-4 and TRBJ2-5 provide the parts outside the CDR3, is ETGVTQSPTHLIKTRGQQVTLRCSSQSGHNTVSWYQQALGQGPQFIFQYYREEENGRGNFPPRFSGLQFPNYSSELNVNALELDDSALYLCASSLGRNQETQYFGPGTRLLVL.

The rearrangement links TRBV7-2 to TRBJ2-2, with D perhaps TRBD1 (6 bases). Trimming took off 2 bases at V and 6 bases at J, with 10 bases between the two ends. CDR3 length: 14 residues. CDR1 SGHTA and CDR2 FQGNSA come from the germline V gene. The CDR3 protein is CASSLYRVAGELFF. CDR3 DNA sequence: TGTGCCAGCAGCTTATACAGGGTGGCCGGGGAGCTGTTTTTT.

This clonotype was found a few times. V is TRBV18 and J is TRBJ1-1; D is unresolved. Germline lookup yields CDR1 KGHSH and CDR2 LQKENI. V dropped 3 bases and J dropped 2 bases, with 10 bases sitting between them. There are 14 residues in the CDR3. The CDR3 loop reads CASSPLGINTEAFF. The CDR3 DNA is TGTGCCAGCTCACCCCTGGGGATCAACACTGAAGCTTTCTTT.

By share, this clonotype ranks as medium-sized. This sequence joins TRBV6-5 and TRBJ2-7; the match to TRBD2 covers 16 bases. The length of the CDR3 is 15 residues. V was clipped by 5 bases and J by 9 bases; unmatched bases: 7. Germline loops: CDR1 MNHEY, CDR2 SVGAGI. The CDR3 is CASSTGTSGRAGQYF. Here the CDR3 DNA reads TGTGCCAGCAGTACCGGGACTAGCGGGAGGGCCGGGCAGTACTTC.

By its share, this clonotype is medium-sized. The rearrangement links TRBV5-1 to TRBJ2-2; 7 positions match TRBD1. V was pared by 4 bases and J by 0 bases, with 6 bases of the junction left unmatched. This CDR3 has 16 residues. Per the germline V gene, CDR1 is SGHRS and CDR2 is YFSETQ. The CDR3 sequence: CASSVSGTANTGELFF. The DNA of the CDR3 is TGCGCCAGCAGCGTATCCGGGACAGCGAACACCGGGGAGCTGTTTTTT.

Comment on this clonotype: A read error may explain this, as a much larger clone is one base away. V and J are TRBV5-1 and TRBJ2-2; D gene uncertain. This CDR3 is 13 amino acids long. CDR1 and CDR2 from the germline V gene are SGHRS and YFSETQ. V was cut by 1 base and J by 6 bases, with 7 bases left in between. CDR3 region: CASSLQEPGELFF. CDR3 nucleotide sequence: TGCGCCAGCAGCTTGCAAGAACCCGGGGAGCTGTTTTTT. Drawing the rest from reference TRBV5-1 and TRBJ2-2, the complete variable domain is KAGVTQTPRYLIKTRGQQVTLSCSPISGHRSVSWYQQTPGQGLQFLFEYFSETQRNKGNFPGRFSGRQFSNSRSEMNVSTLELGDSALYLCASSLQEPGELFFGEGSRLTVL.

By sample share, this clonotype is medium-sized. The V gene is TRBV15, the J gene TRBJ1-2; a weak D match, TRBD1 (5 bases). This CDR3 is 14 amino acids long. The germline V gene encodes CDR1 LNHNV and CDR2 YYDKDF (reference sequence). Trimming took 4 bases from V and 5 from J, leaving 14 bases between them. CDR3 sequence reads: CATSTGHLSYGYTF. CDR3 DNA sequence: TGTGCCACCAGCACAGGACACCTATCGTATGGCTACACCTTC.

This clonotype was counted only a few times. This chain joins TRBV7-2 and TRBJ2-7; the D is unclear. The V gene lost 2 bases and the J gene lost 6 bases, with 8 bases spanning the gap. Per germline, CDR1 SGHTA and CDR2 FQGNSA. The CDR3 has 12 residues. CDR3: CASSLHPIEQYF. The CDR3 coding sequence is TGTGCCAGCAGCTTACACCCCATCGAGCAGTACTTC.

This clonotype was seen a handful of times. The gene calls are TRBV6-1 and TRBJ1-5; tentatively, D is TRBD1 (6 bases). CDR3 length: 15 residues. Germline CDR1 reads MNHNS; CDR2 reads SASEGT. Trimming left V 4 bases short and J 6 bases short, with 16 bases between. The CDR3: CASSGTGPPGQPQHF. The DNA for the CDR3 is TGTGCCAGCAGTGGTACAGGGCCCCCAGGTCAGCCCCAGCATTTT.